The source of this T cell receptor (beta chain) is a study of CD8+ T cells in alopecia areata. Study at large: Tofacitinib was given for 6 to 18 months, then stopped for 6 months. Notes on the study in general: Mice showed TCR sharing more clearly than patients did, possibly owing to HLA. Only a single nonresponder existed, so baseline CD8+ expansion links stay unclear. Affected scalp, especially in alopecia totalis/universalis, had a higher clonality than normal scalp did.

V was cut by 5 bases and J by 3 bases, with 14 bases left in between. Germline V gene data show CDR1 as SGHTA and CDR2 as FQGNSA. CDR3 length: 14 amino acids. TCR sequencing used cDNA made by reverse transcription of extracted RNA. Some clones are missing from TCRdb's copy, which holds only in-frame ones; the method was immunoSEQ multiplex PCR. The sample holds about 180,000 clones, around 49% seen once. On this clone: What it binds is unknown.

Treatment indicated: oral pan-JAK inhibitor, 5-10 mg twice daily. The J gene is TRBJ2-7, the V gene TRBV7-2, with D tentatively TRBD1 (6 bases). This sequence originates from a human donor with alopecia areata. The sample here was CD8+ T cells sorted from blood, taken at week 52, from a patient treated with tofacitinib. The CDR3 bases are TGTGCCAGCAGCCTTACAGGGATTCTCTACGAGCAGTACTTC. Its translation is CASSLTGILYEQYF.